This is a list of T cell receptor beta chains from one sample in a study of blood T cell repertoires in COVID-19. Produced via immunoSEQ multiplex PCR; TCRdb's table is partial and in-frame only. The data show some 270,000 clones, over 80% seen once. Sequences were obtained from PBMCs or T cells enriched from blood (not recorded which). Receptor source: a woman in her 30s with acute COVID-19. CDR3s include the opening cysteine and the closing phenylalanine or tryptophan. D genes are given only for firm matches. Clone size is stated in some rows and not others, as once, few, many or a class when expanded.

TRBV19	.	TRBD2	TRBJ2-7	TGTGCCAGTAGTGAACGAGCGGGAGGTGCCTCCTACGAGCAGTACTTC	CASSERAGGASYEQYF
TRBV4-1	.	TRBD1	TRBJ1-2	TGCGCCAGCAGCCAAGTCCCAGAGGACAGGGACTATGGCTACACCTTC	CASSQVPEDRDYGYTF
TRBV4-1	once	.	TRBJ2-5	TGCGCCAGCAGCCAGACCCCCCCGGGAACGTCCCAAGAGACCCAGTACTTC	CASSQTPPGTSQETQYF
TRBV11-1	.	TRBD2	TRBJ2-4	TGTGCCAGCAGCTTAGGGGGAGGGCTAGCCAAAAACATTCAGTACTTC	CASSLGGGLAKNIQYF
TRBV29-1	.	.	TRBJ2-2	TGCAGCGTTGAGATTGCTAAAGGGGAGCTGTTTTTT	CSVEIAKGELFF
TRBV19	.	TRBD1	TRBJ2-2	TGTGCCAGCGCCTCGGACAGGGTACTCACCGGGGAGCTGTTTTTT	CASASDRVLTGELFF
TRBV3-1/TRBV3-2	.	.	TRBJ2-2	TGTGCCAGCAGCCTTACGGACACCGGGGAGCTGTTTTTT	CASSLTDTGELFF
TRBV28	.	TRBD1	TRBJ2-1	TGTGCCAGCAGTTTCTCTCTGGGGCAGGGGGCCGATGAGCAGTTCTTC	CASSFSLGQGADEQFF
TRBV5-1	.	TRBD1	TRBJ2-5	TGCGCCAGCAGCTATGGGACAGCCTCAATCCAAGAGACCCAGTACTTC	CASSYGTASIQETQYF
TRBV5-1	once	.	TRBJ1-3	TGCGCCAGCAGCTCCGAAGGGGGATCGCCTGGAAACACCATATATTTT	CASSSEGGSPGNTIYF
TRBV2	.	TRBD1	TRBJ1-3	TGTGCCAGCAGATCGCCGGGACAGGGGGCGGCGGGTGGAAACACCATATATTTT	CASRSPGQGAAGGNTIYF
TRBV28	.	TRBD1	TRBJ2-7	TGTGCCAGCAGTTTTACCGAACCGGGACAGGGATACGAGCAGTACTTC	CASSFTEPGQGYEQYF
TRBV7-2	once	.	TRBJ2-7	TGTGCCAGCAGCCCACCGGACACCTACGAGCAGTACTTC	CASSPPDTYEQYF
TRBV7-6	.	TRBD2	TRBJ2-1	TGTGCCAGCAGCAGGACTAGCGGGAGCTTTTTCAATGAGCAGTTCTTC	CASSRTSGSFFNEQFF
TRBV7-6	.	TRBD1	TRBJ1-1	TGTGCCAGCAGCTTACGCCCTGACAGGGGGCGGTTAGTCACTGAAGCTTTCTTT	CASSLRPDRGRLVTEAFF
TRBV14	.	.	TRBJ2-7	TGTGCCAGCAGACGAACTGGCTCCTACGAGCAGTACTTC	CASRRTGSYEQYF
TRBV5-1	.	.	TRBJ2-5	TGCGCCAGCAGCCCTAGCGTGCTAGGAGAGACCCAGTACTTC	CASSPSVLGETQYF